This T cell receptor (beta chain) was sequenced for a study of T cells after posttransplantation cyclophosphamide (TCRdb year 2016). General notes on the study: Using TRB sequencing, the study followed how the T cell repertoire reconstituted after myeloablative bone marrow transplantation in which posttransplantation cyclophosphamide served as GVHD prophylaxis. TRA and TRB clonality were tightly correlated in 9 samples, so subsequent TCR analyses focused on TRB only. Public TRB sequences were checked against a database of over 3,000 sequences associated with responses to pathogens, tumor antigens, self-antigens and alloantigens. Samples from approximately 37 PTCy-treated patients, along with samples from some 17 of their related bone marrow donors, underwent antigen receptor sequencing. In 3 patients, up to about 3 additional blood samples taken between 2 and 5.2 years after transplant also underwent TRB sequencing, as did pretransplant blood from several patients. Blood from all 35 or so PTCy patients with 1-year posttransplant specimens was subjected to TRB sequencing.

Peripheral blood samples were provided by related bone marrow donors on the day of marrow donation. Mononuclear cells from peripheral blood and bone marrow were separated by Ficoll-Hypaque density centrifugation and then cryopreserved. Genomic DNA was used for TRB sequencing, which was performed with the immunoSEQ assay at survey resolution or with the hsTCRB kit. In the authors' own workflow: The immunoSEQ software was used for initial read processing, and the LymphoSeq R package was used for repertoire analyses. Clonality was computed as 1 minus normalized Shannon entropy, and a Gini coefficient was also calculated for each TRB dataset. To infer phenotypes in unsorted samples, TRB sequences from sorted subsets of the recipient or donor were mapped onto the unsorted samples of the same recipient. TCRdb stores this immuneACCESS table with in-frame sequences only. Part of the clones is absent; in the studies checked, under half of the shortfall reflects unresolved V genes, and no reason is known for the rest. From that table come the V and J calls and clone size; the DNA was used to work out D and trimming. Listed for this sample are about 25,000 clones, none observed only a single time. 1.5% of the sample is taken by the ten largest.

Trimming costs V 6 bases and J 0 bases, and their ends lie 15 bases apart. The CDR3 runs 15 amino acids, cysteine and phenylalanine included. Just the 45-base CDR3 DNA is kept, in frame starting at base 1. Looking up the germline V gene yields CDR1 KGHSH and CDR2 LQKENI. This clone was counted ten times or more. There is no known antigen for this receptor. No much larger clone exists at a distance of one base, and base qualities are not known. What the work shows at the level of the full study, not this receptor alone: The TRB repertoires of T cells infiltrating skin or the GI tract showed only limited overlap with the TRB repertoires found in blood. Donor-recipient similarity was low at 1-2 months but increased during the first year, and donor CD8+ memory clones often dominated later blood repertoires. Across the 45 to 55 patients, TRB clonality was highly associated with recipient CMV seropositivity and CMV reactivation, and diversity with PTCy was similar to that in the CNI/methotrexate controls.

The sequence came from a middle-aged man in good health, CMV-negative, and a related stem cell transplant donor. The sample taken for sequencing was PBMCs. Rearrangement joined TRBV18 to TRBJ2-7; matching of 6 bases hints at TRBD2 as the D gene. The CDR3 loop reads CASSIGGDYSYEQYF. The DNA is TGTGCCAGCTCTATCGGGGGTGACTACTCCTACGAGCAGTACTTC.